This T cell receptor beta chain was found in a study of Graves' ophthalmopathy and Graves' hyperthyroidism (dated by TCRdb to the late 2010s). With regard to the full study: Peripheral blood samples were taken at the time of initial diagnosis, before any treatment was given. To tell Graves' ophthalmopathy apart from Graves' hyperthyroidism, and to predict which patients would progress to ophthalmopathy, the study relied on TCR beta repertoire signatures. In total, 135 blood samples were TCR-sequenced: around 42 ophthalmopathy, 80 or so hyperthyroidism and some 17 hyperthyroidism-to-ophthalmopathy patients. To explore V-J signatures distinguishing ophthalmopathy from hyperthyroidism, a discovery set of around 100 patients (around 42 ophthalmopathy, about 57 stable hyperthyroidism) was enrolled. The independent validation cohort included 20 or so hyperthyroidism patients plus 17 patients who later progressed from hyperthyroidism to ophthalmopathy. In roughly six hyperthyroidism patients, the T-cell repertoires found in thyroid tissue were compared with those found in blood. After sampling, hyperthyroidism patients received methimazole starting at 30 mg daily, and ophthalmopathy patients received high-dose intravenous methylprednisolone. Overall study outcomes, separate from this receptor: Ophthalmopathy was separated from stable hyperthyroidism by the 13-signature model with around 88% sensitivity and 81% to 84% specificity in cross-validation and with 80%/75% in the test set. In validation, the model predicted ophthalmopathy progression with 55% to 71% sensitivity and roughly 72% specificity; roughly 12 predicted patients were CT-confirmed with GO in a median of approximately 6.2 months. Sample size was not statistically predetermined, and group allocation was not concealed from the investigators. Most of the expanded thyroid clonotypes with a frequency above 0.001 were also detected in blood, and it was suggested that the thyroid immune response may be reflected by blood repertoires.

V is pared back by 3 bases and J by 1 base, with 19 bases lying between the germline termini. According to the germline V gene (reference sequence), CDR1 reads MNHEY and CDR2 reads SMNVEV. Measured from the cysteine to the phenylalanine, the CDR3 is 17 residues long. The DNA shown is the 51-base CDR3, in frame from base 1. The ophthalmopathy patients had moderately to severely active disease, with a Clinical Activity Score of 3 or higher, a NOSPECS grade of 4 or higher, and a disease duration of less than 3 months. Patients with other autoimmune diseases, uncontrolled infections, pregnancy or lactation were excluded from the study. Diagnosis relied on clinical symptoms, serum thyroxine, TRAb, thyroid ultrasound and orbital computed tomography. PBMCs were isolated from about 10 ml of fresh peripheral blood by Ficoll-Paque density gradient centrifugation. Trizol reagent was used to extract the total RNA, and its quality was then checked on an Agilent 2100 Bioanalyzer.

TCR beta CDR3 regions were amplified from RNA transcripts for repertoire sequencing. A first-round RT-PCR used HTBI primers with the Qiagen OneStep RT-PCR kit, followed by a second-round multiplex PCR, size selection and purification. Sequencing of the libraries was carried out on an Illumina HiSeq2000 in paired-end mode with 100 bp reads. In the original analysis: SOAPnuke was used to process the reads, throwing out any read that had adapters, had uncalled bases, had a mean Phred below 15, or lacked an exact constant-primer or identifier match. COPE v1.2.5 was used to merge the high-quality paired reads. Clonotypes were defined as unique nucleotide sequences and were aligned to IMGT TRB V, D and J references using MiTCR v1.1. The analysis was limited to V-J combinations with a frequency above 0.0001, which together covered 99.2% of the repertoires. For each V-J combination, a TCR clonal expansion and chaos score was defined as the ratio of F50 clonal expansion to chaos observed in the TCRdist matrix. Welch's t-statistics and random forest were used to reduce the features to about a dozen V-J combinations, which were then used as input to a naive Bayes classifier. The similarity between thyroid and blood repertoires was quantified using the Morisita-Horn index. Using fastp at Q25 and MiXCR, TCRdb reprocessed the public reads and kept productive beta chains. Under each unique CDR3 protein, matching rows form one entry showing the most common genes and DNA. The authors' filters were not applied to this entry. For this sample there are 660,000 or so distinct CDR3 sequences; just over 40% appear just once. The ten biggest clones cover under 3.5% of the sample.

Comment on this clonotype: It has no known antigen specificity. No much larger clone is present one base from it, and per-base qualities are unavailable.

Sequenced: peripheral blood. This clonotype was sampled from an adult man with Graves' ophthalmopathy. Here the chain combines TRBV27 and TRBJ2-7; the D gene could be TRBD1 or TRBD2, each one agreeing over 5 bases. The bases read TGTGCCAGCAGTTTGAAGACCCGGGACGGCGTATCCTACGAGCAGTACTTC. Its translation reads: CASSLKTRDGVSYEQYF.